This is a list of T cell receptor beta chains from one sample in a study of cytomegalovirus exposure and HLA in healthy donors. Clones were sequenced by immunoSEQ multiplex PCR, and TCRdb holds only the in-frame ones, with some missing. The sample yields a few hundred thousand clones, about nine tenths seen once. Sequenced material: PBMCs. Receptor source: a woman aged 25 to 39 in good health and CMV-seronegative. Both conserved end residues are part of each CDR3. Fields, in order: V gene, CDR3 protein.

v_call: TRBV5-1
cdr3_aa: CASSLPGQGSDGTSGHPVDTQYF

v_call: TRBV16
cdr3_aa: CASSEQAYEQYF

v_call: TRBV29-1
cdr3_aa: CSVESHTGELFF

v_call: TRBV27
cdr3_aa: CASSSPKHEKLFF

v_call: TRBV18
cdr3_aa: CASSRPEYEQYF

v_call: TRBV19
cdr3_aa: CASSIVSGGYGELFF

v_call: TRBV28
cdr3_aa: CASSLRTEQETQYF

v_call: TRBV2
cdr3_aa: CASRSGRMNTEAFF

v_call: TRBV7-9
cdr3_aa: CASSLPSSDGLNTEAFF

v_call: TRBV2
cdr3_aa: CASTWTTLRTAQETQYF

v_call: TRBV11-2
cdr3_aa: CASSVTRQGVEGYTF

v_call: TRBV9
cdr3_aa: CASSVGGSYEQYF

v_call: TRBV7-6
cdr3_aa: CASSLDPRQGSNEKLFF

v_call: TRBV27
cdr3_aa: CASSPGRGSTKQYF

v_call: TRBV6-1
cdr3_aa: CASSGGAGEQYF

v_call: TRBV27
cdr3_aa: CASSLGTTYEQYF

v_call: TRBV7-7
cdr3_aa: CASSLTGGPINEQFF

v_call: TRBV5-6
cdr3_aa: CASSRARENYGYTF

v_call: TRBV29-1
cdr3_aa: CSVRGQSYEQYF

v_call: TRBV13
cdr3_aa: CASSPGGAGDGSGELFF

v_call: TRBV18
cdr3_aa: CASSPNSGQVPPTDTQYF

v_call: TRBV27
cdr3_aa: CASSPLLAGEGEQYF

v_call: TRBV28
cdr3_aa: CASDLGDRYEQYF

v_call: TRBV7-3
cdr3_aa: CASSPTGTSYEQYF

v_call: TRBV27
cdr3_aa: CASSVDRSVNIQYF

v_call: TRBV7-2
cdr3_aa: CASSLGAGTETQYF

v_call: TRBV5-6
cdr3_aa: CASSLRGGDEQFF

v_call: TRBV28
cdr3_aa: CASSFLQGSDGYTF

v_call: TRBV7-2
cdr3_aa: CASSLAPGTPGEQYF

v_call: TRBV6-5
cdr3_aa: CASSRNGAGELFF

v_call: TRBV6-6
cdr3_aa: CASSRGQEGEKLFF

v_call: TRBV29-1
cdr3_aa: CSSGADTQYF

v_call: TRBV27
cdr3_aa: CASSSLLAGGYNEQFF

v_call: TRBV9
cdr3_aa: CASSKTTSGMNTGELFF

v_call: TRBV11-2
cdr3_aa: CASSLVGGELFF

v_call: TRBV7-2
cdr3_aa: CASTLAGITDTQYF

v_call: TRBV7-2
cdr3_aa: CASSPLGGLARETQYF

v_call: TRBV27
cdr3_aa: CASSLRGAPATNEKLFF

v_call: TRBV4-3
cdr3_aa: CASSQDTQTANTGELFF

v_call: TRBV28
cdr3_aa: CASSNLEAPYNEQFF

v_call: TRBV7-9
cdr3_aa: CASSLDFRDRGRYEQYF

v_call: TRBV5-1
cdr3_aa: CASSWGLAGDYNEQFF

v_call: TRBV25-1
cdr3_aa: CASSAGQRVLQYF

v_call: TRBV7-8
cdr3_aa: CASSSWEEEAGANVLTF

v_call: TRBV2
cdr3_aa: CASSEEVASGRLSQTQYF

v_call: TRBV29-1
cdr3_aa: CSARPGQAYSSYNEQFF

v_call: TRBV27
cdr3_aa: CASSLYVAYEQYF

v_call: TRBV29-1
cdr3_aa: CSARPDSTDTQYF

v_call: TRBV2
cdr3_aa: CASGGGRIQETQYF

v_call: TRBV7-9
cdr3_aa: CASSKLAGTYNEQFF

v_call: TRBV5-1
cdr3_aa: CASSSGTQSSYEQYF

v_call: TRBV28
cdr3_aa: CASSPGLNTEAFF

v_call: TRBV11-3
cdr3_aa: CASSLRGGAFLNEQFF